This T cell receptor (beta chain) originates from a study of blood T cell repertoires in COVID-19. V was pared by 4 bases and J by 7 bases, with 14 bases of the junction left unmatched. The CDR3 runs to 16 residues. Germline V lookup: CDR1 MNHEY, CDR2 SVGEGT. How the authors handled the data: Scientists estimated how many nucleated cells there were by amplifying reference gene primers. Method: immunoSEQ multiplex PCR; TCRdb's copy keeps in-frame clones and lacks some. V, J and clone size derive from that table, while D and trimming were established from the DNA sequence. This sample has about 520,000 clones, with 70% to 90% found just once.

The sequencing input was peripheral blood. The clonotype comes from a human donor in a cohort sampled during active COVID-19. The V call is TRBV6-2 or TRBV6-3, the J call TRBJ1-2, with TRBD1 identical over 8 bases. The CDR3 DNA follows: TGTGCCAGCAGTTTTCTTCAGGGTACAGGGGGACGTGGCTACACCTTC. It translates to CASSFLQGTGGRGYTF.